The next 32 T cell receptor beta chains were all read from a single sample in a study of T cell repertoires in cytomegalovirus infection. These receptors have no known antigen. In TCRdb, the reads were re-called with MiXCR into one record per CDR3 protein. This table has roughly 570,000 distinct CDR3 sequences, around 40% appearing once. The specimen was cultured PBMCs, collected from culture after CMV antigen stimulation. The receptors originated from a human donor in good health (CMV status not recorded). Some clones in this sample may be carry-over from other donors' samples.

This sequence joins TRBV5-1 and TRBJ1-1; no clear D. V lost 0 bases and J lost 1, with 7 bases in between. The CDR3 extends over 14 amino acids. Germline V gene lookup returns CDR1 SGHRS and CDR2 YFSETQ. The CDR3 nucleotides read TGCGCCAGCAGCTTGGACAGTTGGAACACTGAAGCTTTCTTT. This sequence encodes CASSLDSWNTEAFF.

This clonotype has only a few counts. The genes are TRBV30 and TRBJ2-7; 12 nucleotides line up with TRBD2. Losses at the gene ends were 4 bases for V and 4 bases for J; bases not matched to a gene: 5. Germline CDR1 reads GTSNPN; CDR2 reads SVGIG (reference sequence). CDR3 size: 14 residues. CDR3 protein: CAWNRLAGVYEQYF. The CDR3 coding sequence is TGTGCCTGGAACCGACTAGCGGGAGTTTACGAGCAGTACTTC. Full variable domain (outside the CDR3, taken from reference TRBV30 and TRBJ2-7): SQTIHQWPATLVQPVGSPLSLECTVEGTSNPNLYWYRQAAGRGLQLLFYSVGIGQISSEVPQNLSASRPQDRQFILSSKKLLLSDSGFYLCAWNRLAGVYEQYFGPGTRLTVT.

This clonotype was counted between two and nine times. The genes are TRBV4-1 and TRBJ2-5; TRBD2 might be the D (6 bases). CDR1 MGHRA and CDR2 YSYEKL come from the germline V gene. Trimming shortened V by 0 bases and J by 5 bases, and 13 bases separated the two germline ends. This CDR3 spans 15 amino acids. In DNA form, the CDR3 reads TGCGCCAGCAGCCAAGAGGCCAGCGGAGGGGAGACCCAGTACTTC. Amino acid sequence: CASSQEASGGETQYF.

The V gene is TRBV4-1, the J gene TRBJ1-5; D not resolved. Germline V gives CDR1 MGHRA, CDR2 YSYEKL. The CDR3 spans 14 residues. V dropped 1 base and J dropped 4 bases, with 8 bases sitting between them. The CDR3 sequence is CASSQVGLNQPQHF. CDR3 coding DNA: TGCGCCAGCAGCCAAGTTGGGCTTAATCAGCCCCAGCATTTT.

This clonotype was counted between two and nine times. The CDR3, as DNA: TGTGCCAGCAGCTTAGGCCCCGGGACAGCCTTTTATGGCTACACCTTC. This gives the protein CASSLGPGTAFYGYTF. The V and J genes are TRBV7-9 and TRBJ1-2; TRBD1 matches at 7 bases. Trimming cost V 1 base and J 5 bases; bases outside gene matches: 10. The CDR3 has 16 amino acids. In germline, CDR1 is SEHNR, CDR2 FQNEAQ (reference sequence).

The chain couples TRBV5-1 to TRBJ1-2, with 7 bases matching TRBD1. Germline CDR1 is SGHRS and CDR2 is YFSETQ. With V trimmed by 4 bases and J by 2 bases, 8 bases remained unmatched. The CDR3 covers 15 residues. For the CDR3, the DNA is TGCGCCAGCAGCACCCGGACAGGTGACAACTATGGCTACACCTTC. Translation: CASSTRTGDNYGYTF.

The chain has TRBV7-8 and TRBJ2-7, with TRBD2 matching over 14 bases. Germline CDR1 and CDR2: SGHVS and FQNEAQ. Trimming cost V 4 bases and J 6 bases; bases outside gene matches: 14. There are 18 residues in the CDR3. The CDR3 is CASSSLRLAGGRGSEQYF. In nucleotides, the CDR3 is TGTGCCAGCAGCTCACTCCGACTAGCGGGAGGGCGGGGAAGCGAGCAGTACTTC.

The V gene is TRBV7-2, the J gene TRBJ2-3, with 9 bases matching TRBD2. The germline CDR1 and CDR2 sequences are SGHTA and FQGNSA. The CDR3 is 13 amino acids. With 2 bases clipped from V and 11 bases from J, the junction kept 5 bases outside the gene matches. The CDR3 protein is CASSLSQREVQYF. The CDR3 DNA reads as TGTGCCAGCAGCTTATCACAGCGGGAGGTGCAGTATTTT.

This clonotype was counted only a few times. The chain joins TRBV7-8 to TRBJ2-5; D is unclear. The CDR3 extends over 13 amino acids. Trimming shortened V by 2 bases and J by 3 bases, and 7 bases separated the two germline ends. Germline-derived CDR1 and CDR2 are SGHVS and FQNEAQ. The CDR3 spells CASSLTQEETQYF. CDR3 nucleotides: TGTGCCAGCAGCTTAACCCAGGAAGAGACCCAGTACTTC.

J is TRBJ2-1 and V is TRBV3-1, with D possibly matching TRBD2 (7 bases). CDR1 is LGHDT and CDR2 is YNNKEL in the germline V gene (reference sequence). Deletions cut 4 bases from V and 9 bases from J, with 13 bases between. The CDR3 runs 13 residues. The CDR3 reads CASSPRGASEQFF. The CDR3 region has the DNA TGTGCCAGCAGCCCCCGGGGGGCGAGTGAGCAGTTCTTC.

The rearrangement uses TRBV12-3 or TRBV12-4 and TRBJ2-3, with a weak D call TRBD2 (5 bases). CDR3 size: 11 residues. Deletions cut 10 bases from V and 2 bases from J, with 7 bases between. The CDR3 is CATGSTDTQYF. The CDR3 DNA reads TGTGCCACGGGGTCCACAGATACGCAGTATTTT.

This clonotype showed up many times. The chain is built from TRBV5-6 and TRBJ1-4; TRBD1 might be the D (5 bases). V lost 1 base, J lost 6 bases, and 10 bases lay in between. This CDR3 comprises 14 residues. Germline V gene data show CDR1 as SGHDT and CDR2 as YYEEEE. CDR3 sequence (DNA): TGTGCCAGCAGCTTGCGGGGCGGTGATGAAAAACTGTTTTTT. It is translated as CASSLRGGDEKLFF.

V and J are TRBV6-1 and TRBJ2-7, with a weak D call TRBD2 (7 bases). The CDR3 has 17 amino acids. The germline V gene encodes CDR1 MNHNS and CDR2 SASEGT. Trimming left V 1 base short and J 5 bases short, with 21 bases between. DNA of the CDR3: TGTGCCAGCAGTGAAGGATGGGACTACAGGGCCCCAAACGAGCAGTACTTC. As protein: CASSEGWDYRAPNEQYF.

The chain combines TRBV19 with TRBJ1-4; D unclear. This CDR3 is 16 amino acids long. In germline, CDR1 is LNHDA, CDR2 SQIVND (reference sequence). Trimming stripped 5 bases from V and 0 bases from J, with 13 bases between. CDR3 nucleotide sequence: TGTGCCAGTAGTTCCAAAAGACCGGCAACTAATGAAAAACTGTTTTTT. Its protein product is CASSSKRPATNEKLFF.

A few counts support this clonotype. The V call is TRBV6-1, the J call TRBJ2-1; perhaps TRBD1 as D (6 bases). Germline lookup yields CDR1 MNHNS and CDR2 SASEGT. The CDR3 spans 14 residues. V was pared by 7 bases and J by 4 bases, with 14 bases between. The CDR3 spells CASTGDRTYNEQFF. The CDR3 DNA reads as TGTGCCAGCACTGGAGACAGGACATACAATGAGCAGTTCTTC.

In DNA, the CDR3 is TGTGCCAGCAGTTACTCTGGTGGGGCCAACGTCCTGACTTTC. Its protein product is CASSYSGGANVLTF. This chain links TRBV6-2 or TRBV6-3 with TRBJ2-6; D is unresolved. CDR1 is MNHEY, CDR2 SVGEGT, per germline. Trimming removed 0 bases at V and 3 bases at J, with 3 bases between. This CDR3 has 14 residues.

This clonotype was counted a few times. The chain links TRBV7-9 to TRBJ2-3; maybe TRBD1 (6 bases). The CDR3 is 16 residues long. Germline assignment: CDR1 SEHNR and CDR2 FQNEAQ (reference sequence). The V gene lost 6 bases and the J gene lost 8 bases, with 24 bases spanning the gap. Here the CDR3 reads CASREGVGTPLSTQYF. DNA for the CDR3: TGTGCCAGCAGAGAGGGGGTGGGGACCCCACTCAGTACGCAGTATTTT.

This clonotype has a handful of counts. A read error is likely, as this CDR3 ends without the conserved phenylalanine or tryptophan. The limits of the CDR3 on the DNA are not certain, so only TCRdb's listed CDR3 is given. The chain combines TRBV7-9 with TRBJ2-7. Inclusive of both ends, the CDR3 amounts to 12 amino acids. Germline V gives CDR1 SEHNR, CDR2 FQNEAQ (reference sequence). CDR3 in amino acids: CASSLGLGQLLL.

This clonotype was counted a few times. The chain uses TRBV25-1 and TRBJ2-1; TRBD1 might be the D (5 bases). The CDR3 contains 13 residues. The germline V and J ends were trimmed by 3 bases and 5 bases, with 8 bases remaining between them. CDR1 and CDR2 (germline): MGHDK, SYGVNS. The CDR3 region is CASSDVDNNEQFF. CDR3 DNA: TGTGCCAGCAGTGACGTGGACAACAATGAGCAGTTCTTC. Full variable domain (outside the CDR3, taken from reference TRBV25-1 and TRBJ2-1): EADIYQTPRYLVIGTGKKITLECSQTMGHDKMYWYQQDPGMELHLIHYSYGVNSTEKGDLSSESTVSRIRTEHFPLTLESARPSHTSQYLCASSDVDNNEQFFGPGTRLTVL.

V and J are TRBV28 and TRBJ2-7, with 10 nucleotides matching TRBD1. The CDR3 has 15 amino acids. Unmatched junction bases numbered 4, after V lost 4 bases and J lost 1 base. The V gene's germline CDR1 is MDHEN and CDR2 SYDVKM. Here the CDR3 DNA reads TGTGCCAGCAGTTCGCCGGGACAGGGGTCCTACGAGCAGTACTTC. Protein sequence: CASSSPGQGSYEQYF.

The chain is built from TRBV6-1 and TRBJ1-1; TRBD1 might be the D (6 bases). Trimming took 1 base from V and 3 from J, leaving 12 bases between them. Germline assignment: CDR1 MNHNS and CDR2 SASEGT. The CDR3 length is 15 residues. The CDR3 nucleotides read TGTGCCAGCAGTGAAGTGGGGGGGCCCTACACTGAAGCTTTCTTT. Its protein is CASSEVGGPYTEAFF.

The chain couples TRBV19 to TRBJ1-5, with D possibly being TRBD1 (5 bases). CDR3 length: 13 residues. Trimming shortened V by 6 bases and J by 7 bases, and 13 bases separated the two germline ends. Germline assignment: CDR1 LNHDA and CDR2 SQIVND (reference sequence). CDR3 sequence reads: CASSPGRGQPQHF. The CDR3 DNA reads as TGTGCCAGTAGCCCGGGGAGGGGCCAGCCCCAGCATTTT.

This chain joins TRBV5-5 and TRBJ2-7; D unclear. Germline V gives CDR1 SGHKS, CDR2 YYEKEE (reference sequence). CDR3 size: 14 residues. Trimming removed 0 bases from V and 3 bases from J, with 10 bases in between. CDR3 region: CASSLGFGRYEQYF. The CDR3 DNA reads as TGTGCCAGCAGCTTGGGCTTCGGGCGCTACGAGCAGTACTTC.

The sample holds a few counts of this clonotype. CDR3 protein: CASSSRVQYNEQFF. In nucleotides, the CDR3 is TGTGCCAGCAGCTCCCGGGTACAATACAATGAGCAGTTCTTC. The V gene is TRBV7-2, the J gene TRBJ2-1; D remains ambiguous. The V gene lost 4 bases and the J gene lost 4 bases, with 11 bases spanning the gap. Germline values: CDR1 SGHTA, CDR2 FQGNSA. This CDR3 has 14 residues.

This clonotype appeared many times. The CDR3 loop reads CASSPGTAQETQYF. In DNA form, the CDR3 reads TGTGCCAGCAGCCCTGGGACAGCACAAGAGACCCAGTACTTC. V usage is TRBV7-2 and J usage is TRBJ2-5; 7 nucleotides line up with TRBD1. Losses at the gene ends were 5 bases for V and 2 bases for J; bases not matched to a gene: 5. The CDR3 sequence is 14 residues long. Germline CDR1 is SGHTA and CDR2 is FQGNSA.

This clonotype was found a few times. V and J are TRBV7-2 and TRBJ1-2; TRBD1 matches 8 bases. The V gene end was trimmed by 5 bases and the J gene end by 7 bases; junction bases not matched to a gene: 9. The CDR3 is 14 amino acids. From germline, CDR1 is SGHTA and CDR2 FQGNSA. CDR3 nucleotides: TGTGCCAGCAGCCCGGACAGGGTGGGGAGTGGCTACACCTTC. This sequence encodes CASSPDRVGSGYTF.

This rearrangement joins TRBV10-3 to TRBJ2-2; TRBD2 agrees at 7 bases. This CDR3 has 12 amino acids. Germline trimming cut 8 bases from V and 5 bases from J; bases unmatched to any gene: 2. CDR1 is ENHRY and CDR2 is SYGVKD in the germline V gene. The CDR3 bases are TGTGCCATCGGGGGGGGGACCGGGGAGCTGTTTTTT. Translation: CAIGGGTGELFF.

This clonotype was found a few times. The chain links TRBV7-9 to TRBJ2-3, with 10 bases that match TRBD1. V gave up 4 bases and J gave up 2 bases; unmatched junction bases: 15. The CDR3 runs to 19 residues. Germline CDR1 reads SEHNR; CDR2 reads FQNEAQ (reference sequence). The CDR3 sequence: CASSSGTGVKILNTDTQYF. The DNA of the CDR3 is TGTGCCAGCAGCTCCGGGACAGGGGTCAAAATTCTCAACACAGATACGCAGTATTTT.

The chain couples TRBV7-9 to TRBJ2-3, with D possibly being TRBD2 (6 bases). The CDR3 is made up of 14 amino acids. Germline V gives CDR1 SEHNR, CDR2 FQNEAQ (reference sequence). V lost 1 base, J lost 7 bases, and 12 bases lay in between. CDR3 amino acids: CASSLERGAYTQYF. In DNA form, the CDR3 reads TGTGCCAGCAGCTTAGAGCGCGGGGCTTATACGCAGTATTTT.

The chain employs TRBV12-3 or TRBV12-4 and TRBJ1-6; maybe TRBD1 (5 bases). The CDR3 loop spans 12 amino acids. V shed 7 bases and J shed 7 bases, with 8 bases lying between them. The CDR3 bases are TGTGCCAGCACCCGACAGAATTCACCCCTCCACTTT. Protein product: CASTRQNSPLHF.

This chain joins TRBV11-2 and TRBJ2-7; D unclear. The CDR3 consists of 15 residues. Germline CDR1 reads SGHAT; CDR2 reads FQNNGV. V was clipped by 2 bases and J by 0 bases, with 11 bases between them. The CDR3 is CASSLTDGPSYEQYF. The DNA of the CDR3 is TGTGCCAGCAGCTTAACCGACGGGCCCTCCTACGAGCAGTACTTC.

The chain joins TRBV10-3 to TRBJ2-1, with 8 bases that match TRBD2. This CDR3 has 17 residues. The V gene end was trimmed by 3 bases and the J gene end by 6 bases; junction bases not matched to a gene: 13. Germline CDR1 and CDR2: ENHRY and SYGVKD. In DNA form, the CDR3 reads TGTGCCATCAGTGAAAGAGCGGGGGCATCTCCCGGCAATGAGCAGTTCTTC. As protein: CAISERAGASPGNEQFF.